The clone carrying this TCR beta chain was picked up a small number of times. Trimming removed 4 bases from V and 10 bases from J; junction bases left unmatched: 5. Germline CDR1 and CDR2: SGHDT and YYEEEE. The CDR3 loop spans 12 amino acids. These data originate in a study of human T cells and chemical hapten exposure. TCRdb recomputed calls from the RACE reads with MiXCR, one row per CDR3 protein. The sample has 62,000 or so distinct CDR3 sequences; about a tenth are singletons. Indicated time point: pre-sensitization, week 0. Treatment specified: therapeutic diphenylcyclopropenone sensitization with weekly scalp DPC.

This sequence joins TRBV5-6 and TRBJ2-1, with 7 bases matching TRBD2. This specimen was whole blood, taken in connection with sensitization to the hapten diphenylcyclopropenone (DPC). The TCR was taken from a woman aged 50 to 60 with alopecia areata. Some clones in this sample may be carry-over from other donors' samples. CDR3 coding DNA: TGTGCCAGCAGCGACGAACTAGCGGAGCAGTTCTTC. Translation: CASSDELAEQFF. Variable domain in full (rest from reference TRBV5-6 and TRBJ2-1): DAGVTQSPTHLIKTRGQQVTLRCSPKSGHDTVSWYQQALGQGPQFIFQYYEEEERQRGNFPDRFSGHQFPNYSSELNVNALLLGDSALYLCASSDELAEQFFGPGTRLTVL.